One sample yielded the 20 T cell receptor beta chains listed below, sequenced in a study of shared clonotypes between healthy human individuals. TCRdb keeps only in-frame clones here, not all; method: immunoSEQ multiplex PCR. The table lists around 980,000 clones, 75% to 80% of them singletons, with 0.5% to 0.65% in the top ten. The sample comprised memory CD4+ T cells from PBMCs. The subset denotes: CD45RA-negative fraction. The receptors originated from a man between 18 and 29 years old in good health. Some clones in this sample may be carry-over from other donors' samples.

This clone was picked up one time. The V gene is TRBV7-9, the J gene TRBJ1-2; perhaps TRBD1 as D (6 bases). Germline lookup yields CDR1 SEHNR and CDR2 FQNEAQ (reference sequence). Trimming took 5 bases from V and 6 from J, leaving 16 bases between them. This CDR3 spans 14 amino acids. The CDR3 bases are TGTGCCAGCAGCCGCAGGGGTAATGAGGATGGCTACACCTTC. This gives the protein CASSRRGNEDGYTF.

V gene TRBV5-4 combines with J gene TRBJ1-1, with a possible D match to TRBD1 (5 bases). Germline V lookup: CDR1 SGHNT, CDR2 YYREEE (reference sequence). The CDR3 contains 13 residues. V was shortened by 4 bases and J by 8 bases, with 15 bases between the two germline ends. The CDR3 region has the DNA TGTGCCAGCAGCCTTTGGGACGGCCGAGAAGCTTTCTTT. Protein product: CASSLWDGREAFF. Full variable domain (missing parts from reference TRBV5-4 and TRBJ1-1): ETGVTQSPTHLIKTRGQQVTLRCSSQSGHNTVSWYQQALGQGPQFIFQYYREEENGRGNFPPRFSGLQFPNYSSELNVNALELDDSALYLCASSLWDGREAFFGQGTRLTVV.

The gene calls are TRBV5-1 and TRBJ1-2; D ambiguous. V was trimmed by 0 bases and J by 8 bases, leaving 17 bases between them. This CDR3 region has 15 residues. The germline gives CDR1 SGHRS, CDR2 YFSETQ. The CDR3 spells CASSLGVQAFGGYTF. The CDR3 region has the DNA TGCGCCAGCAGCTTGGGAGTCCAGGCTTTCGGAGGCTACACCTTC.

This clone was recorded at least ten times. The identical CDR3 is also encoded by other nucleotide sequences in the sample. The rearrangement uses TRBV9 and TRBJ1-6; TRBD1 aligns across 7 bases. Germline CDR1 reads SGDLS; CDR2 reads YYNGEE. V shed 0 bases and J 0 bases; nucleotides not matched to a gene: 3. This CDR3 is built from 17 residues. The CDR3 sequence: CASSVGGQSSYNSPLHF. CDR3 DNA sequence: TGTGCCAGCAGCGTAGGGGGACAGAGCTCCTATAATTCACCCCTCCACTTT. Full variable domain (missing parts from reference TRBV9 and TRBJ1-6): DSGVTQTPKHLITATGQRVTLRCSPRSGDLSVYWYQQSLDQGLQFLIQYYNGEERAKGNILERFSAQQFPDLHSELNLSSLELGDSALYFCASSVGGQSSYNSPLHFGNGTRLTVT.

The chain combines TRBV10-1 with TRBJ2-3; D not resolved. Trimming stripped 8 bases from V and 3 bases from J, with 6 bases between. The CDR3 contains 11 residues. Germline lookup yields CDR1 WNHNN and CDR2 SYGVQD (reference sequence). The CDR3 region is CASDKTDTQYF. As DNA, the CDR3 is TGCGCCAGCGATAAAACAGATACGCAGTATTTT.

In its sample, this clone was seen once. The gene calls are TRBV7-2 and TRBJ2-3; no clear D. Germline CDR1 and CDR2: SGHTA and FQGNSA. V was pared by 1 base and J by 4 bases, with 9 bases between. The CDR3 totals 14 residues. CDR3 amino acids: CASSLGRAPDTQYF. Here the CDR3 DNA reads TGTGCCAGCAGCTTAGGCCGGGCCCCAGATACGCAGTATTTT.

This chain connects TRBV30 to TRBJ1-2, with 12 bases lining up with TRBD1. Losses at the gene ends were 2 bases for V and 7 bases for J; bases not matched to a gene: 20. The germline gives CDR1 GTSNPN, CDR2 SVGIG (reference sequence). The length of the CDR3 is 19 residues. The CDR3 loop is CAWSKRPPGTGGRTGGYTF. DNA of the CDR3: TGTGCCTGGAGTAAACGGCCCCCCGGGACAGGGGGCCGGACTGGTGGCTACACCTTC.

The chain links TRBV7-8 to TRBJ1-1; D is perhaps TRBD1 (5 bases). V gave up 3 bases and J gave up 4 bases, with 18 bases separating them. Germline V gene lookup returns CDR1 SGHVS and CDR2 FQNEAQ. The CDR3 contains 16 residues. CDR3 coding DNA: TGTGCCAGCAGCTTGACCGGGACTTGGGTAGGCACTGAAGCTTTCTTT. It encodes CASSLTGTWVGTEAFF.

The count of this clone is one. CDR3 sequence (DNA): TGTGCCAGCAGCTTTGGGCCCCGGACGGAGATGAACACTGAAGCTTTCTTT. Translating it yields CASSFGPRTEMNTEAFF. This rearrangement joins TRBV7-7 to TRBJ1-1; D ambiguous. This CDR3 region has 17 residues. CDR1 is SSHAT and CDR2 is FNYEAQ in the germline V gene (reference sequence). Trimming removed 3 bases from V and 0 bases from J, with 17 bases in between.

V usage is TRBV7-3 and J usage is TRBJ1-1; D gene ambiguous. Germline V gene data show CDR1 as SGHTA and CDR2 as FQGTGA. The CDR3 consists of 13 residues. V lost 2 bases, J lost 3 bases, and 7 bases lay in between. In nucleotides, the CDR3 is TGTGCCAGCAGCTTAGGCGAATACACTGAAGCTTTCTTT. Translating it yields CASSLGEYTEAFF.

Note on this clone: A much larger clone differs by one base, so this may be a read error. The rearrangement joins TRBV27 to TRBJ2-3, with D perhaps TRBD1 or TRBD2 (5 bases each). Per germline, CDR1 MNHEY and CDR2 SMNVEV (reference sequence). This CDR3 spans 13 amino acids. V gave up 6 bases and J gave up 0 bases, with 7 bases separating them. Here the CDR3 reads CASSWDSTDTQYF. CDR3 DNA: TGTGCCAGCAGCTGGGACAGCACAGATACGCAGTATTTT.

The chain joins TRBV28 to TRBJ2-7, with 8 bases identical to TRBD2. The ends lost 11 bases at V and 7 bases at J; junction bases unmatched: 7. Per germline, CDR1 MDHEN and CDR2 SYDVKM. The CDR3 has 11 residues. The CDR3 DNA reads TGTGCCGCGGGCGGGAGGCGGGAGCAGTACTTC. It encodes CAAGGRREQYF.

The CDR3 protein is CASSPKGGGPSAEQYF. DNA for the CDR3: TGTGCCAGCAGCCCGAAGGGGGGAGGGCCGTCAGCCGAGCAGTACTTC. The chain carries TRBV5-5 and TRBJ2-7, with a tentative D call TRBD2 (7 bases). CDR1 SGHKS and CDR2 YYEKEE come from the germline V gene (reference sequence). The CDR3 runs 16 residues. The V end was cut by 4 bases, the J end by 6 bases, with 23 bases between.

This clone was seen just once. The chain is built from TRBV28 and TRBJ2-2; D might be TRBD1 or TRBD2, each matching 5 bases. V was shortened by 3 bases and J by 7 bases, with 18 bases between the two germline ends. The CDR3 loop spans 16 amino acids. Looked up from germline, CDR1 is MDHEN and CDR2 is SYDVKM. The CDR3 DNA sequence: TGTGCCAGCAGTTTCAGGGCAGGGAGTTGGAACGGGGAGCTGTTTTTT. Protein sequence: CASSFRAGSWNGELFF.

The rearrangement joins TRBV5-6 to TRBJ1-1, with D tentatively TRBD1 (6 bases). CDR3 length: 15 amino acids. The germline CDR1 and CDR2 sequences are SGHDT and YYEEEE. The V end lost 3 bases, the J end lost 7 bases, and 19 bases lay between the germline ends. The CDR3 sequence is CASSSWGAQRGEAFF. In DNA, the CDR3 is TGTGCCAGCAGCTCCTGGGGGGCTCAACGTGGTGAAGCTTTCTTT.

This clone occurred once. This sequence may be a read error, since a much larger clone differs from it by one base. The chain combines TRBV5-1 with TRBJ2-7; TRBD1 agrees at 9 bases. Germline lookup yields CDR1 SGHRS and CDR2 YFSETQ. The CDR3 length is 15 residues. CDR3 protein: CTSSSAGQGNNEQYF. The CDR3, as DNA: TGCACCAGCAGCTCGGCGGGACAGGGTAATAACGAGCAGTACTTC.

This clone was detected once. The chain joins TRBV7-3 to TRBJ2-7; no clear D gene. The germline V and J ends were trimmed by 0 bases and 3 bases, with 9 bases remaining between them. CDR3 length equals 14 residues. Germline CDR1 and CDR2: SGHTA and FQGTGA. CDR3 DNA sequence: TGTGCCAGCAGCTTAACAGGCGGCTACTACGAGCAGTACTTC. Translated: CASSLTGGYYEQYF.

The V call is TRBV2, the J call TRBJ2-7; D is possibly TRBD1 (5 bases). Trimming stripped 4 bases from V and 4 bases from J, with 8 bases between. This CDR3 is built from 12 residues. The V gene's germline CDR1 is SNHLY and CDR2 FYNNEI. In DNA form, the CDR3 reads TGTGCCAGCAGTGGATACAGGTACGAGCAGTACTTC. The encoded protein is CASSGYRYEQYF.

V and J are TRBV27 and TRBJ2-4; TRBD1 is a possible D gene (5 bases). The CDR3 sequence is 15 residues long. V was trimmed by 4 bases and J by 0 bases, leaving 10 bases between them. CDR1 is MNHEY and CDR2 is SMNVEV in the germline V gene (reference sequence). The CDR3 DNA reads TGTGCCAGCAGTTCAGGGCGAGTAGCCAAAAACATTCAGTACTTC. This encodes CASSSGRVAKNIQYF.

The CDR3 here is CASSDPGQGVYEQYF. The CDR3 region has the DNA TGTGCCAGCAGTGATCCGGGACAGGGGGTTTACGAGCAGTACTTC. This chain links TRBV28 with TRBJ2-7; 11 bases fit TRBD1. Germline values: CDR1 MDHEN, CDR2 SYDVKM. This CDR3 region has 15 residues. V lost 5 bases and J lost 4; bases outside the gene matches: 7.